Listed below are T cell receptor beta chains from one sample, sequenced in a study of type 1 and type 2 diabetes patients. TCRdb re-called the multiplex PCR reads with MiXCR, one entry per CDR3 protein. Of fewer than 350,000 distinct CDR3 sequences in the sample, over 45% were seen once. The material sequenced was peripheral blood mononuclear cells (PBMCs). The receptors come from a man between 18 and 35 years old with type 2 diabetes. Each CDR3 is given with its conserved first and last residue.

v_call	j_call	cdr3_aa
TRBV19	TRBJ1-5	CASSITPTDQPQHF
TRBV7-3	TRBJ2-7	CASSLAQVKGPEQYF
TRBV19	TRBJ1-2	CASSIPGQAANYGYTF
TRBV7-2	TRBJ2-5	CASSVTSGGAETQYF
TRBV9	TRBJ1-6	CASSVQGSPLHF
TRBV7-2	TRBJ2-3	CASSLGAGTDTQYF
TRBV4-2	TRBJ2-5	CASSQDGLAGETQYF
TRBV6-4	TRBJ1-1	CASSEKENTEAFF
TRBV7-2	TRBJ2-1	CASSSLAGEVYEQFF
TRBV2	TRBJ2-1	CASSEALGGLREQFF
TRBV4-2	TRBJ1-1	CASSQASQNTEAFF
TRBV19	TRBJ1-6	CASKKRENSPLHF
TRBV10-2	TRBJ2-1	CASSPARAEEFF
TRBV7-9	TRBJ1-6	CASSHHDRVASPLHF
TRBV7-3	TRBJ2-5	CASSTGLQETQYF
TRBV28	TRBJ1-4	CASSFSGYNEKLFF
TRBV7-2	TRBJ2-1	CASSYRTSGDNEQFF
TRBV12-5	TRBJ2-2	CASGLGVTGTGELFF
TRBV19	TRBJ1-1	CASSDQGGLGTEAFF
TRBV7-9	TRBJ2-1	CASNTRGGREQFF
TRBV10-3	TRBJ1-4	CATRQGASEKLFF
TRBV28	TRBJ1-1	CASSFSGNWLLRKNTEAFF
TRBV6-1	TRBJ1-1	CASFRGQGPTTEAFF
TRBV7-3	TRBJ2-3	CASSMDGGTDTQYF